These T cell receptor beta chains were read from a single sample in a study of graft-versus-host responses after intestinal transplantation. These receptors lack a known antigen. TCRdb's copy holds only in-frame clones and misses some; the assay was immunoSEQ multiplex PCR. The data hold more than 100,000 clones, with 95% observed a single time. The sequencing here drew on unstimulated CD8+ T cells sorted from spleen or lymph node cells, taken before intestinal transplant. The receptors originated from a human donor who received an intestinal transplant. CDR3s include the opening cysteine and the closing phenylalanine or tryptophan. Each record gives: D gene, J gene, V gene, clone size, CDR3 DNA, CDR3 protein. The D gene is left open where the match is weak. The size field is filled for only some rows; it gives once, few, many or a size class.

>TRBD2|TRBJ2-7|TRBV9|-
TGTGCCAGCAGCCCCTTAGCGGGAGGAGCCCCCGAGCAGTACTTC
CASSPLAGGAPEQYF
>TRBD2|TRBJ2-7|TRBV7-9|-
TGTGCCAGCAGCGTAGCGGGAGGGCAGAACTACGAGCAGTACTTC
CASSVAGGQNYEQYF
>-|TRBJ1-5|TRBV28|-
TGTGCCAGCAGTTACAGGGTGAGTAGGAATCAGCCCCAGCATTTT
CASSYRVSRNQPQHF
>-|TRBJ2-1|TRBV27|-
TGTGCCACCCGGACCGGGACAGAGCAGTTCTTC
CATRTGTEQFF
>TRBD2|TRBJ2-1|TRBV9|-
TGTGCCAGCAGCGGTAGCGGGAGCGGCTACAATGAGCAGTTCTTC
CASSGSGSGYNEQFF
>-|TRBJ1-5|TRBV15|once
TGTGCCACCAGCAGGAGTTGGAGCAATCAGCCCCAGCATTTT
CATSRSWSNQPQHF
>TRBD1|TRBJ1-2|TRBV7-2|-
TGTGCCAGCAGCGATGGGGACAGCCCATACTATGGCTACACCTTC
CASSDGDSPYYGYTF
>TRBD2|TRBJ2-2|TRBV5-1|-
TGCGCCAGCAGCTTGGCCGGGACTAGACTGATTCGGCCAAGGGAGCTGTTTTTT
CASSLAGTRLIRPRELFF
>-|TRBJ1-1|TRBV7-9|-
TGTGCCAGCAGCGCAGCCCCCATACAGGGTATTAGCACTGAAGCTTTCTTT
CASSAAPIQGISTEAFF
>TRBD1|TRBJ2-7|TRBV28|-
TGTGCCAGCAGAAAAGGGGACAGACCCTACGAGCAGTACTTC
CASRKGDRPYEQYF
>-|TRBJ2-5|TRBV20-1|-
TGCAGTGCTAACGGAGACCAGTACTTC
CSANGDQYF
>-|TRBJ1-1|TRBV7-6|-
TGTGCCAGCAGCTTAGCAGCAGGGAACACTGAAGCTTTCTTT
CASSLAAGNTEAFF
>TRBD1|TRBJ2-7|TRBV4-1|-
TGCGCCAGCAGCCAAGGACGGGGACAGCACTCCTACGAGCAGTACTTC
CASSQGRGQHSYEQYF
>-|TRBJ2-7|TRBV7-9|-
TGTGCCAGCAGCCTAGGACGGAACTACGAGCAGTACTTC
CASSLGRNYEQYF
>-|TRBJ2-7|TRBV7-2|-
TGTGCCAGCAGCCTGGGGGGTTCGGGAGCCTACGAGCAGTACTTC
CASSLGGSGAYEQYF
>TRBD1|TRBJ2-7|TRBV6-1|once
TGTGCCAGCGGGGGACAGGGGTCCTACGAGCAGTACTTC
CASGGQGSYEQYF
>TRBD2|TRBJ2-1|TRBV30|once
TGTGCCTACTGGAGCGGGGGAGGCCCCTCCTACAATGAGCAGTTCTTC
CAYWSGGGPSYNEQFF
>-|TRBJ1-1|TRBV4-3|-
TGCGCCAGCAGCCGGGGGGGGAACACTGAAGCTTTCTTT
CASSRGGNTEAFF
>-|TRBJ2-7|TRBV7-9|-
TGTGCCAGCAGCTTAGCGGAGGGGGCTTACGAGCAGTACTTC
CASSLAEGAYEQYF
>-|TRBJ2-7|TRBV4-1|-
TGCGCCAGCAGCCATCAAAATCGGGGGGAGCAGTACTTC
CASSHQNRGEQYF
>TRBD1|TRBJ1-1|TRBV19|-
TGTGCCAGTAGTCCCCGGGACAGGGACTACACTGAAGCTTTCTTT
CASSPRDRDYTEAFF
>TRBD1|TRBJ2-3|TRBV19|-
TGTGCCAGTAGTATCGCGGACAGGTCCACAGATACGCAGTATTTT
CASSIADRSTDTQYF
>TRBD1|TRBJ1-4|TRBV11-2|once
TGTGCCAGCAGCCATTTAGGAGGGACAGCGGTGGAAAAACTGTTTTTT
CASSHLGGTAVEKLFF
>TRBD2|TRBJ2-7|TRBV19|-
TGTGCCAGTAGTATGACGAGCGGGGCCGGCTACGAGCAGTACTTC
CASSMTSGAGYEQYF
>TRBD1|TRBJ2-1|TRBV4-2|-
TGTGCCAGCAGCCAAGGAGACAGGGGAGGAAGTGAGCAGTTCTTC
CASSQGDRGGSEQFF
>TRBD1|TRBJ1-2|TRBV7-9|few
TGTGCCAGCAGCTTAGGGACAGGGAATGGCTACACCTTC
CASSLGTGNGYTF
>-|TRBJ1-1|TRBV27|-
TGTGCCAGCAGTTTAGTCCTGGGGCGGGAAGCTTTCTTT
CASSLVLGREAFF
>TRBD2|TRBJ2-1|TRBV30|-
TGTGCCTCACATTTAGCGGGAGGGCCCCATGAGCAGTTCTTC
CASHLAGGPHEQFF
>-|TRBJ2-7|TRBV30|-
TGTGCCTGGAGTTCAAGCTACTCCTACGAGCAGTACTTC
CAWSSSYSYEQYF
>TRBD1|TRBJ1-3|TRBV4-3|-
TGCGCCAGCAGCCACGCAGGGGGACCTGGAAACACCATATATTTT
CASSHAGGPGNTIYF
>-|TRBJ2-5|TRBV2|-
TGTGCCAGCAGTGACGTCGGTGGGTACCAAGAGACCCAGTACTTC
CASSDVGGYQETQYF
>TRBD1|TRBJ2-5|TRBV15|-
TGTGCCACCAGCAGACCCGGGACAGCACAAGAGACCCAGTACTTC
CATSRPGTAQETQYF
>TRBD2|TRBJ2-5|TRBV9|-
TGTGCCAGCAGCGATCGACCCCTCCCTAGCGGGAGTGAGACCCAGTACTTC
CASSDRPLPSGSETQYF
>TRBD2|TRBJ2-1|TRBV6-4|-
TGTGCCAGCAGTGACTTCGCTAGCGGGGGTAATGAGCAGTTCTTC
CASSDFASGGNEQFF
>-|TRBJ2-7|TRBV19|-
TGTGCCAGTAGTACTGGGGGCTCCTACGAGCAGTACTTC
CASSTGGSYEQYF
>-|TRBJ2-1|TRBV19|-
TGTGCCAGTAACAGCGGCTCCTACAATGAGCAGTTCTTC
CASNSGSYNEQFF
>-|TRBJ2-7|TRBV28|-
TGTGCCAGCAGTCCCTCCCCGGGGAGCTCCTACGAGCAGTACTTC
CASSPSPGSSYEQYF
>-|TRBJ1-3|TRBV2|-
TGTGCCAGCAGTGAAAGTCCCGGAAACACCATATATTTT
CASSESPGNTIYF
>TRBD1|TRBJ2-3|TRBV2|-
TGTGCCAGCAGTGAAATCCCCGACAGGGGGCGGGAAGATACGCAGTATTTT
CASSEIPDRGREDTQYF
>TRBD1|TRBJ2-7|TRBV7-8|-
TGTGCCAGCAGCTTACCCGGGACAGGGGGTTACGAGCAGTACTTC
CASSLPGTGGYEQYF
>-|TRBJ2-7|TRBV5-4|once
TGTGCCAGCAGTTTCCCGGGCTCCCGTTCCTACGAGCAGTACTTC
CASSFPGSRSYEQYF
>TRBD1|TRBJ2-1|TRBV7-9|-
TGTGCCAGCAGCACGACAGGGGAACAGGACAATGAGCAGTTCTTC
CASSTTGEQDNEQFF
>-|TRBJ2-1|TRBV9|-
TGTGCCAGCAGCGTAGGATCCAGGGGAGGGAATGAGCAGTTCTTC
CASSVGSRGGNEQFF
>-|TRBJ2-3|TRBV7-3|-
TGTGCCAGCAGCTTAAGCGGGGCGGCGGATACGCAGTATTTT
CASSLSGAADTQYF
>-|TRBJ1-1|TRBV11-2|-
TGTGCCAGCAGCTTAATAAGTGAGGACACTGAAGCTTTCTTT
CASSLISEDTEAFF
>-|TRBJ2-7|TRBV7-9|-
TGTGCCAGTGCTGGGGGTTCCTACGAGCAGTACTTC
CASAGGSYEQYF
>TRBD1|TRBJ1-1|TRBV5-1|once
TGCGCCAGCAGCTTGGGGACAGGGGGCACTGAAGCTTTCTTT
CASSLGTGGTEAFF
>TRBD2|TRBJ2-2|TRBV27|-
TGTGCCAGCACCTCTAGCGGGAGGGCCACCGGGGAGCTGTTTTTT
CASTSSGRATGELFF
>-|TRBJ2-5|TRBV29-1|-
TGCAGCGTCCATTCAAGGGGCAGTAGGGAGACCCAGTACTTC
CSVHSRGSRETQYF
>-|TRBJ1-6|TRBV11-2|-
TGTGCCAGCAGCTTAAGGAGGGAGGGGGGATATACTTCACCCCTCCACTTT
CASSLRREGGYTSPLHF
>TRBD2|TRBJ2-3|TRBV9|once
TGTGCCAGCAGCGTCCCCCGGCGGGAGTCCTCCACAGATACGCAGTATTTT
CASSVPRRESSTDTQYF
>-|TRBJ2-7|TRBV28|once
TGTGCCAGCAGTGAACAGGGTTCGGCCGAGCAGTACTTC
CASSEQGSAEQYF
>-|TRBJ2-7|TRBV27|once
TGTGCCAGCAGTTTACTTACTCGCGGGGACCCCTACGAGCAGTACTTC
CASSLLTRGDPYEQYF